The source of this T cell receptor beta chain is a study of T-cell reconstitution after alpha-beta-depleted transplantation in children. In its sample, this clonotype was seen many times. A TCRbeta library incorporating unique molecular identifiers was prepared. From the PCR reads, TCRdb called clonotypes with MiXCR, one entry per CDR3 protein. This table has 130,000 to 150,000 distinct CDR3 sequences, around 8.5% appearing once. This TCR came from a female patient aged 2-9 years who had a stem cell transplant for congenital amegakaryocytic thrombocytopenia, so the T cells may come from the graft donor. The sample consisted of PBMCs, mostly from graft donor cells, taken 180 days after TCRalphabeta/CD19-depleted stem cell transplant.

CDR3 bases: TGTGCCAGTAGCTACAGGGGTGAACAGCCCCAGCATTTT. It encodes CASSYRGEQPQHF. The chain carries TRBV19 and TRBJ1-5, with 7 bases that match TRBD1. With V trimmed by 6 bases and J by 7 bases, 6 bases remained unmatched. The CDR3 totals 13 residues. Germline CDR1 is LNHDA and CDR2 is SQIVND (reference sequence). Drawing the rest from reference TRBV19 and TRBJ1-5, the complete variable domain is DGGITQSPKYLFRKEGQNVTLSCEQNLNHDAMYWYRQDPGQGLRLIYYSQIVNDFQKGDIAEGYSVSREKKESFPLTVTSAQKNPTAFYLCASSYRGEQPQHFGDGTRLSIL.